The rows below give T cell receptor beta chains drawn from one sample of a study of beta chain features in type 1 diabetes. This table comes from immunoSEQ multiplex PCR, and its TCRdb copy is limited to in-frame clones, with some not included. This sample carries some 99,000 clones, 30% to 50% of them seen once, and the ten largest clones take 0.065%. The specimen sequenced was stem cell memory CD4+ T cells from blood. The receptor source for this set is a woman younger than 30 in good health. Both conserved end residues are part of each CDR3. D genes are given only for firm matches. Only part of the rows carry a size: once, few, many, or a class if the clone is expanded.

DNA: TGCGCCAGCAGTTACGGAAGCGGGAGGGACGAGACCCAGTACTTC; CDR3: CASSYGSGRDETQYF; length: 15; D: TRBD2; size: few; J: TRBJ2-5; V: TRBV4-3
DNA: TGTGCCTCACAAGACAGGGTGAATGAAAAACTGTTTTTT; CDR3: CASQDRVNEKLFF; length: 13; D: TRBD1; size: few; J: TRBJ1-4; V: TRBV19
DNA: TGTGCCACCAGCAGAGATCTAACGGGACTAGCGAGTGTAGGGGAGCTGTTTTTT; CDR3: CATSRDLTGLASVGELFF; length: 18; D: TRBD2; size: -; J: TRBJ2-2; V: TRBV15
DNA: TGTGCCAGCAGCTTAGTCGGACAGTACCAAGAGACCCAGTACTTC; CDR3: CASSLVGQYQETQYF; length: 15; D: -; size: few; J: TRBJ2-5; V: TRBV7-2
DNA: TGTGCCAGCAGCTTGGGAGGGACAGTGAACACCGGGGAGCTGTTTTTT; CDR3: CASSLGGTVNTGELFF; length: 16; D: TRBD1; size: few; J: TRBJ2-2; V: TRBV5-4
DNA: TGTGCCAGCAGTTTAACGGCTAGCGGGAGGAAACATACGCAGTATTTT; CDR3: CASSLTASGRKHTQYF; length: 16; D: TRBD2; size: few; J: TRBJ2-3; V: TRBV27
DNA: TGCAGCGTTGATTTGGCAGGTTGGAATGGCTACACCTTC; CDR3: CSVDLAGWNGYTF; length: 13; D: -; size: few; J: TRBJ1-2; V: TRBV29-1
DNA: TGTGCCAGCAGTTTAGACAGCCCTGTCCACTTT; CDR3: CASSLDSPVHF; length: 11; D: -; size: once; J: TRBJ1-6; V: TRBV28
DNA: TGTGCCTGGAGTGTGCGGGGGCTGGGGGGCTACACCTTC; CDR3: CAWSVRGLGGYTF; length: 13; D: -; size: -; J: TRBJ1-2; V: TRBV30
DNA: TGTGCCAGCAGATGGGGAGGGTTACAGGCCGACTACAATGAGCAGTTCTTC; CDR3: CASRWGGLQADYNEQFF; length: 17; D: TRBD2; size: -; J: TRBJ2-1; V: TRBV5-4
DNA: TGTGCCAGCAGCTTAGGGACGGGAGGGGTAGAGACCCAGTACTTC; CDR3: CASSLGTGGVETQYF; length: 15; D: TRBD2; size: few; J: TRBJ2-5; V: TRBV11-2
DNA: TGTGCCAGCAGTTCCGAAAGACTAGCGCACACCTACGAGCAGTACTTC; CDR3: CASSSERLAHTYEQYF; length: 16; D: TRBD2; size: -; J: TRBJ2-7; V: TRBV2
DNA: TGTGCCACCGCAGAGGGGGTTGTTGGCTACACCTTC; CDR3: CATAEGVVGYTF; length: 12; D: -; size: -; J: TRBJ1-2; V: TRBV28